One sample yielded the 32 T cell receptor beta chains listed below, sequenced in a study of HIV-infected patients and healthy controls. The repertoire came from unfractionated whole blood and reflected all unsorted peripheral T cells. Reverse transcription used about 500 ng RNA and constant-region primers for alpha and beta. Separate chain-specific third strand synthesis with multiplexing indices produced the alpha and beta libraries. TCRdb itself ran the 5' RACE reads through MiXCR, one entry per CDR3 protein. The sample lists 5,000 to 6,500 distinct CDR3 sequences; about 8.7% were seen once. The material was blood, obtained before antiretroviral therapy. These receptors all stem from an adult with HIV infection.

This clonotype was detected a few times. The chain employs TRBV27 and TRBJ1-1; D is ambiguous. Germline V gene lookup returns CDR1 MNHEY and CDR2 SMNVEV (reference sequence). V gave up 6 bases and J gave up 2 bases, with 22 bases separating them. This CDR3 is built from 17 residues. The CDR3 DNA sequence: TGTGCCAGCAGCCCCCTCGGAACGTTCGGTCCTAACACTGAAGCTTTCTTT. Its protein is CASSPLGTFGPNTEAFF.

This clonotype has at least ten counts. CDR3 sequence: CASTQGEGTEAFF. The CDR3 DNA is TGTGCCAGTACACAGGGGGAAGGCACTGAAGCTTTCTTT. The chain recombines TRBV2 with TRBJ1-1, with 8 bases aligning to TRBD1. Germline CDR1 and CDR2: SNHLY and FYNNEI. This CDR3 contains 13 residues. The trim removed 9 bases at V and 4 bases at J, leaving 7 bases unmatched.

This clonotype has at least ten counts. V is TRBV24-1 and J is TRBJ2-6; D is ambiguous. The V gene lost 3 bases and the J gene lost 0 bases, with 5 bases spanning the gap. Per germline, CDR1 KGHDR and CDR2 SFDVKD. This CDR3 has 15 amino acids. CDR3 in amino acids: CATSDLSSGANVLTF. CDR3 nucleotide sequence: TGTGCCACCAGTGATCTCAGCTCTGGGGCCAACGTCCTGACTTTC.

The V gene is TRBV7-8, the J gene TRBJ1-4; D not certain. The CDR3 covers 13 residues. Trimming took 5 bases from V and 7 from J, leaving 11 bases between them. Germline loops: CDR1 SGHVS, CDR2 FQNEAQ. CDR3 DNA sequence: TGTGCCAGCAGCAGAACAGTCTCTGAAAAACTGTTTTTT. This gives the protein CASSRTVSEKLFF.

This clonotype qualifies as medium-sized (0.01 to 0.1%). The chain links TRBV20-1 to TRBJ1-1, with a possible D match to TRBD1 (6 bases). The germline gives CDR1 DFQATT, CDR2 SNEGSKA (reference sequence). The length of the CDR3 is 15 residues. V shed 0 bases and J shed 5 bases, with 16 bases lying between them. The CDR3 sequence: CSARDVLQGGTEAFF. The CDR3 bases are TGCAGTGCTAGAGACGTCCTACAGGGAGGAACTGAAGCTTTCTTT.

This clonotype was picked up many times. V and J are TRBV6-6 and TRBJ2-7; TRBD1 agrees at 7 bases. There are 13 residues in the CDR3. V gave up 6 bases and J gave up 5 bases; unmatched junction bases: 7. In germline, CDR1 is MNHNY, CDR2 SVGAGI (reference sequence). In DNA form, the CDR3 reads TGTGCCAGCAGACGACGACAGGGCGACGAGCAGTACTTC. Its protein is CASRRRQGDEQYF.

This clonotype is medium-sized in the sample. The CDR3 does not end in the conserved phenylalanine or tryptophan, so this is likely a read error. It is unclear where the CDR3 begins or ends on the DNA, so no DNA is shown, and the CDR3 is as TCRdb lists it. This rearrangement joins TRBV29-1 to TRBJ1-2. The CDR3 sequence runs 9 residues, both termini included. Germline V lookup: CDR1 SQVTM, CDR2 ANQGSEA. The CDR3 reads CSVDRTNLS.

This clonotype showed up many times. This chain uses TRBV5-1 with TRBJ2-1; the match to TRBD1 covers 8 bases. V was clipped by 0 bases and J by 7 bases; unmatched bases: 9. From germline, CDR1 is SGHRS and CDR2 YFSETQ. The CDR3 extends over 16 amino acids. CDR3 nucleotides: TGCGCCAGCAGCTTGGATTTGGGTCAGGGGGCAAATGAGCAGTTCTTC. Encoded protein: CASSLDLGQGANEQFF.

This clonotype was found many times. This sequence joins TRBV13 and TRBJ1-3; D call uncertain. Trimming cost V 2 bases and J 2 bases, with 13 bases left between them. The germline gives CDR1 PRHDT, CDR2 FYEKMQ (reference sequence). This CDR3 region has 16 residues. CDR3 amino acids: CASSLYRRVTGNTIYF. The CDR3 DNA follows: TGTGCCAGCAGCTTATACCGGCGAGTCACTGGAAACACCATATATTTT.

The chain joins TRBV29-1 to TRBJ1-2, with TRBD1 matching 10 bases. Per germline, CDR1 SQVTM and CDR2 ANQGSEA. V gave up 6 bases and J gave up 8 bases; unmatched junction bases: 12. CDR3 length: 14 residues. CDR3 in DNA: TGCAGCGTCGACCCCGGGACAGGGGCTGGGGGCTACACCTTC. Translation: CSVDPGTGAGGYTF.

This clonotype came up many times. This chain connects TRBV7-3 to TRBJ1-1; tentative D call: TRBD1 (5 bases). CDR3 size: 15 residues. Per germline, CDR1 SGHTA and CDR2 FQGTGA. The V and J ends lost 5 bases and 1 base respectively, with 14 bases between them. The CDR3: CASSGGRGRNTEAFF. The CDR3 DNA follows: TGTGCCAGCAGCGGGGGGAGGGGCCGGAACACTGAAGCTTTCTTT.

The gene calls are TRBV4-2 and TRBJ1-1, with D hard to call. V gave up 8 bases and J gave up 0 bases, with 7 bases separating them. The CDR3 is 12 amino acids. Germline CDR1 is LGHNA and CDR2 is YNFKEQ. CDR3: CASQGMNTEAFF. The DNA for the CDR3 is TGTGCCAGCCAAGGGATGAACACTGAAGCTTTCTTT.

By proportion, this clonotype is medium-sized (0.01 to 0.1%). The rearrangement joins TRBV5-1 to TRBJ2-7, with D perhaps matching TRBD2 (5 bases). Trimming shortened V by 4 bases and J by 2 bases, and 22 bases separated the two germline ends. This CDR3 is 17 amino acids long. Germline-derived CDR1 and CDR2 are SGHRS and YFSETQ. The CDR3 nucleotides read TGCGCCAGCAGCACGCTAGACTACCCCAAAACGCCCTACGAGCAGTACGTC. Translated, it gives CASSTLDYPKTPYEQYV.

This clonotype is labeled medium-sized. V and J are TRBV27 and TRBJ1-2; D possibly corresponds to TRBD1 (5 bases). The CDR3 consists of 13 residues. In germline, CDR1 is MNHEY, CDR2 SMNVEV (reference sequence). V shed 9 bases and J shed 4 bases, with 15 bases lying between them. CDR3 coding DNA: TGTGCCAGGAGGGAGCCCAGGGCCTATGGCTACACCTTC. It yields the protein CARREPRAYGYTF.

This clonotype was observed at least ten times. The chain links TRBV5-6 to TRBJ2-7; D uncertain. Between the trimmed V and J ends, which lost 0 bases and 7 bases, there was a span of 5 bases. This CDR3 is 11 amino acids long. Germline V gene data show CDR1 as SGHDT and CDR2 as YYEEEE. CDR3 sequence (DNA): TGTGCCAGCAGCTTGGAGTGGGAGCAGTACTTC. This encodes CASSLEWEQYF.

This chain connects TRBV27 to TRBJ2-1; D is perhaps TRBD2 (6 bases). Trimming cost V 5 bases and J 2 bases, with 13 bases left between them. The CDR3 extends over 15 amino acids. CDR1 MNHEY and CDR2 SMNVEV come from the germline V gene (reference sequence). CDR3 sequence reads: CASSNSGRTYNEQFF. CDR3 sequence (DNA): TGTGCCAGCAGTAATAGCGGCAGAACCTACAATGAGCAGTTCTTC.

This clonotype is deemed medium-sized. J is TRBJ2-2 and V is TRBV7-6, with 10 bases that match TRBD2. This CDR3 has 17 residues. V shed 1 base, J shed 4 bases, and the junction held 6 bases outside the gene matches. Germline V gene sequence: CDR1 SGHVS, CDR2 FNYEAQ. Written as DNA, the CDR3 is TGTGCCAGCAGCTTAGGAGCGGGGGGGCCCGGCACCGGGGAGCTGTTTTTT. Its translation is CASSLGAGGPGTGELFF.

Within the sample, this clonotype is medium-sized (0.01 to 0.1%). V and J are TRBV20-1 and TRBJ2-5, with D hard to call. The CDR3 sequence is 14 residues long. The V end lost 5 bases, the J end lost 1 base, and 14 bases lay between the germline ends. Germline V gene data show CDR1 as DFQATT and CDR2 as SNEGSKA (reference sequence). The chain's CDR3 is CSAPWFGAQETQYF. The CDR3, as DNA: TGCAGTGCTCCCTGGTTTGGCGCCCAAGAGACCCAGTACTTC.

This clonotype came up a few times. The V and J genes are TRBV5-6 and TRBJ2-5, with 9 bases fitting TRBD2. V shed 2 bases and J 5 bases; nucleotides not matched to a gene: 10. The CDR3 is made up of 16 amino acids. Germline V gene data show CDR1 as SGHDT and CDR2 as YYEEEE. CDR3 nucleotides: TGTGCCAGCAGCTTAGCGCCGGCGGGGGGGCGTGAGACCCAGTACTTC. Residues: CASSLAPAGGRETQYF. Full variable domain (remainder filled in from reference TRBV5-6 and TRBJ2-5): DAGVTQSPTHLIKTRGQQVTLRCSPKSGHDTVSWYQQALGQGPQFIFQYYEEEERQRGNFPDRFSGHQFPNYSSELNVNALLLGDSALYLCASSLAPAGGRETQYFGPGTRLLVL.

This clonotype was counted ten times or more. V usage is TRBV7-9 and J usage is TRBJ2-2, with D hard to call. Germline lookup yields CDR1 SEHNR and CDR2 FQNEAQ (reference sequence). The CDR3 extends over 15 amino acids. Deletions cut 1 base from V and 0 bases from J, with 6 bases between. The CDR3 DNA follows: TGTGCCAGCAGCTTAGGACTCTCGAACACCGGGGAGCTGTTTTTT. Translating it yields CASSLGLSNTGELFF. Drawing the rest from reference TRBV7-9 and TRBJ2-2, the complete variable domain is DTGVSQNPRHKITKRGQNVTFRCDPISEHNRLYWYRQTLGQGPEFLTYFQNEAQLEKSRLLSDRFSAERPKGSFSTLEIQRTEQGDSAMYLCASSLGLSNTGELFFGEGSRLTVL.

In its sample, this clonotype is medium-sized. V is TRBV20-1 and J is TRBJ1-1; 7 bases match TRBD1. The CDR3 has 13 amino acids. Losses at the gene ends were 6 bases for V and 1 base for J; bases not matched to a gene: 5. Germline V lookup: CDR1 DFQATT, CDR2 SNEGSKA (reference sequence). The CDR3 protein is CSARRQGNTEAFF. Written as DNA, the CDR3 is TGCAGTGCGCGAAGACAGGGGAACACTGAAGCTTTCTTT.

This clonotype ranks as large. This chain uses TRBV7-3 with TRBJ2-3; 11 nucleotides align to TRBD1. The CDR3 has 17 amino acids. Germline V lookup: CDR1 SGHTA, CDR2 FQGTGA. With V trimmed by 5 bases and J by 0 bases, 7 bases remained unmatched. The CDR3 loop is CASSRDRGRTSTDTQYF. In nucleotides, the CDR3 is TGTGCCAGCAGCCGGGACAGGGGGAGAACCAGCACAGATACGCAGTATTTT.

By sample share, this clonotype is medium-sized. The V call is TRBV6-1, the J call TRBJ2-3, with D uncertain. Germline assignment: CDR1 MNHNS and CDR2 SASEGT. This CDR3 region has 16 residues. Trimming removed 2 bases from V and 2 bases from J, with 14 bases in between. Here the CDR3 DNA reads TGTGCCAGCAGTGAATTCGAAATCACCAACACAGATACGCAGTATTTT. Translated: CASSEFEITNTDTQYF.

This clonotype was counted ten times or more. CDR3 protein: CASSYAPGYAGELFF. The DNA for the CDR3 is TGTGCCAGCAGTTACGCTCCAGGGTACGCCGGGGAGCTGTTTTTT. The chain couples TRBV6-5 to TRBJ2-2, with TRBD1 as a possible D gene (5 bases). Between the trimmed V and J ends, which lost 2 bases and 6 bases, there was a span of 13 bases. CDR1 is MNHEY and CDR2 is SVGAGI in the germline V gene. The CDR3 length is 15 residues.

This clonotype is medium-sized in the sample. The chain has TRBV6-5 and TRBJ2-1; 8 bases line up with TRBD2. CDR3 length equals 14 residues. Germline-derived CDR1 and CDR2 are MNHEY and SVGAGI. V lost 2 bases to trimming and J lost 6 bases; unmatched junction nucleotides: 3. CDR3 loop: CASSYPGTSNEQFF. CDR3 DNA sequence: TGTGCCAGCAGTTACCCCGGGACTAGCAATGAGCAGTTCTTC.

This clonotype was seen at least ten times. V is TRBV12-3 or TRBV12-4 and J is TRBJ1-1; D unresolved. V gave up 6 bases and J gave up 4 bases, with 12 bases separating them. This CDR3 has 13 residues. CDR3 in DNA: TGTGCCAGCAGCGGAGCCTCTGGCACTGAAGCTTTCTTT. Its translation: CASSGASGTEAFF.

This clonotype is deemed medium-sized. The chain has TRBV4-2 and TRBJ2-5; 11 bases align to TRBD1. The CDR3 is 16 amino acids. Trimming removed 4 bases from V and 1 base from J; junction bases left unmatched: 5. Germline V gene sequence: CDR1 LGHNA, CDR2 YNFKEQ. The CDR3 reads CASSPQGQGAQETQYF. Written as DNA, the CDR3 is TGTGCCAGCAGCCCCCAAGGACAGGGGGCCCAAGAGACCCAGTACTTC.

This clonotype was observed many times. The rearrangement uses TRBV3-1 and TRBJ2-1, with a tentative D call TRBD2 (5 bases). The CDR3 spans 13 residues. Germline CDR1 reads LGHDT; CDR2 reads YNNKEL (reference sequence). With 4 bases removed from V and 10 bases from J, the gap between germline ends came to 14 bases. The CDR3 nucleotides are TGTGCCAGCAGCCCTCCTAGCTTCAACGAGCAGTTCTTC. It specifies CASSPPSFNEQFF.

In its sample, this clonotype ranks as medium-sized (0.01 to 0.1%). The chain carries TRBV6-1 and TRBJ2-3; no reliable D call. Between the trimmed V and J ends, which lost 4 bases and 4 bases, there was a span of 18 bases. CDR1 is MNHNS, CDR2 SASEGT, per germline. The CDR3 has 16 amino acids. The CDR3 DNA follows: TGTGCCAGCAGTGTAGACCCGACCCCTATCCCAGATACGCAGTATTTT. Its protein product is CASSVDPTPIPDTQYF.

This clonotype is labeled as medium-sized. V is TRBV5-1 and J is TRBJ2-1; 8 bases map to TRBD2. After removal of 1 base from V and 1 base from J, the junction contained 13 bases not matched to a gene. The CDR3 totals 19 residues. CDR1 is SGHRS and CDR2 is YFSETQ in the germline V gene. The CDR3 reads CASSLRTSLESRSYNEQFF. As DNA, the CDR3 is TGCGCCAGCAGCTTGAGGACTAGCCTGGAGTCGAGGTCCTACAATGAGCAGTTCTTC.

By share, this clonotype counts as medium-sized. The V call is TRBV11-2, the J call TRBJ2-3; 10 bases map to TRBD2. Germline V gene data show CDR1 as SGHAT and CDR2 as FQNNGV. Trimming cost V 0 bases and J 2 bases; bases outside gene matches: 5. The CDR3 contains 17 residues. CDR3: CASSLDSLAGYTDTQYF. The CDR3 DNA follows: TGTGCCAGCAGCTTAGACTCACTAGCGGGATACACAGATACGCAGTATTTT.

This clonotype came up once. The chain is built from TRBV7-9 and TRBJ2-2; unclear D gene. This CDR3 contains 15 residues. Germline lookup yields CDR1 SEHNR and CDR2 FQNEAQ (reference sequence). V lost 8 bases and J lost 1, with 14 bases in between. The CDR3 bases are TGTGCCAGCCGTACCTCAGAACAGAACACCGGGGAGCTGTTTTTT. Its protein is CASRTSEQNTGELFF.